This TCR beta chain was captured in a study of long-term antiretroviral therapy in people with HIV. The immunoSEQ assay was v3.0, run at survey level. Sequencing used immunoSEQ multiplex PCR; TCRdb keeps in-frame clones, though not all of them. The sample records about 31,000 clones, approximately 83% being singletons. The CDR3 covers 15 residues. Per germline, CDR1 SGDLS and CDR2 YYNGEE. The V and J ends lost 0 bases and 1 base respectively, with 7 bases between them. Sequencing used unsorted PBMCs, obtained 0.8 years before starting antiretroviral therapy. This chain links TRBV9 with TRBJ2-2; no clear D gene. The TCR sequence derives from a man between 18 and 35 years old with HIV. The CDR3 protein is CASSVDQGNTGELFF. In nucleotides, the CDR3 is TGTGCCAGCAGCGTAGATCAAGGGAACACCGGGGAGCTGTTTTTT.